This T cell receptor (beta chain) was obtained from a study of T-cell memory formation after mild COVID-19. Study-wide results and caveats: Clones that shrank (day 15 to 85) were balanced CD4/CD8, whereas later expanders leaned CD4+.

TCRalpha and TCRbeta libraries used 5'RACE with constant-segment primers and UMIs. TCRdb itself ran the 5' RACE reads through MiXCR, one entry per CDR3 protein. Here the sample spans around 180,000 distinct CDR3 sequences, around a sixth being singletons. As for this clonotype: Its cognate antigen is unknown.

V lost 4 bases and J lost 0, with 12 bases in between. This CDR3 has 16 amino acids. Germline V gene lookup returns CDR1 SGHVS and CDR2 FNYEAQ. The chain links TRBV7-6 to TRBJ2-2; possibly TRBD1 for D (5 bases). Sequenced material: PBMCs or a T cell subset sorted from them (not recorded which). The receptor was isolated from a man between 18 and 35 years old who had mild COVID-19 (a few samples of this study predate the infection). Cell type and time point are not known. CDR3 protein: CASSSTGFANTGELFF. As DNA, the CDR3 is TGTGCCAGCAGCTCCACAGGTTTCGCGAACACCGGGGAGCTGTTTTTT.